This TCR beta chain was documented in a study of blood T cell repertoires in COVID-19. Across the study: Acute and convalescent COVID-19 samples came from the United States, Italy and Spain. From T cells, B-cell-depleted T cells, or PBMCs came the material, which was cDNA or gDNA.

Original methodology: Estimates of nucleated cell counts were drawn from the amplification of reference gene primers. TCRdb keeps only in-frame clones here, not all; method: immunoSEQ multiplex PCR. Clonal size and the V and J genes are those of that table, whereas D and trimming came from the DNA. The sample has 25,000 to 35,000 clones; almost 90% are singletons. The trim removed 3 bases at V and 1 base at J, leaving 4 bases unmatched. The CDR3 runs to 15 residues. The germline V gene encodes CDR1 SGDLS and CDR2 YYNGEE. The sequenced sample was peripheral blood. J is TRBJ1-1 and V is TRBV9, with TRBD1 matching 9 bases. The sequence came from a human donor in a cohort sampled during active COVID-19. The CDR3 protein is CASSAWTGENTEAFF. The CDR3, as DNA: TGTGCCAGCAGCGCTTGGACAGGGGAGAACACTGAAGCTTTCTTT.